A single sample is the source of the 28 T cell receptor beta chains below, sequenced in a study of blood T cell repertoires in COVID-19. The method was immunoSEQ multiplex PCR; TCRdb's version includes in-frame clones alone and lacks a portion of them. The sample includes more than 250,000 clones, more than 75% of them seen just once. The source material was peripheral blood. The receptors were sampled from a woman aged 45-65 years with acute or convalescent COVID-19.

The chain joins TRBV7-3 to TRBJ2-3; maybe TRBD2 (6 bases). Germline CDR1 is SGHTA and CDR2 is FQGTGA. V lost 5 bases and J 0 bases, leaving 12 bases between the germline ends. The CDR3 spans 15 residues. The CDR3 DNA follows: TGTGCCAGCAGCCCATCGGGGACTAGCACAGATACGCAGTATTTT. It specifies CASSPSGTSTDTQYF. Combining the CDR3 with reference TRBV7-3 and TRBJ2-3 gives the whole variable domain GAGVSQTPSNKVTEKGKYVELRCDPISGHTALYWYRQSLGQGPEFLIYFQGTGAADDSGLPNDRFFAVRPEGSVSTLKIQRTERGDSAVYLCASSPSGTSTDTQYFGPGTRLTVL.

The chain has TRBV6-5 and TRBJ2-7; 9 bases line up with TRBD1. The V gene end was trimmed by 6 bases and the J gene end by 6 bases; junction bases not matched to a gene: 6. The CDR3 sequence is 13 residues long. Per germline, CDR1 MNHEY and CDR2 SVGAGI. CDR3 residues: CASSHDRGGEQYF. The CDR3 DNA sequence: TGTGCCAGCAGCCACGACAGGGGGGGCGAGCAGTACTTC.

This chain connects TRBV30 to TRBJ1-1, with a tentative D call TRBD1 (6 bases). V was cut by 0 bases and J by 3 bases, with 14 bases left in between. The CDR3 extends over 15 amino acids. Germline CDR1 GTSNPN, CDR2 SVGIG (reference sequence). CDR3 residues: CAWSVRTGHHTEAFF. The DNA for the CDR3 is TGTGCCTGGAGTGTACGGACGGGACACCACACTGAAGCTTTCTTT.

The chain uses TRBV28 and TRBJ2-3, with 7 nucleotides matching TRBD2. The junction had 7 bases not matched to a gene; V was cut back by 4 bases and J by 0 bases. Per the germline V gene, CDR1 is MDHEN and CDR2 is SYDVKM. The CDR3 runs 16 residues. The CDR3 here is CASSSLGGSSTDTQYF. For the CDR3, the DNA is TGTGCCAGCAGTTCTCTGGGAGGGAGTAGCACAGATACGCAGTATTTT.

The rearrangement uses TRBV19 and TRBJ2-1; 7 nucleotides match TRBD2. Germline V gives CDR1 LNHDA, CDR2 SQIVND (reference sequence). Losses at the gene ends were 6 bases for V and 6 bases for J; bases not matched to a gene: 17. The CDR3 runs 17 residues. CDR3 DNA: TGTGCCAGTAGCCTCCCTTTCTGGGCAGCGGGGCTCAATGAGCAGTTCTTC. Its protein product is CASSLPFWAAGLNEQFF.

The chain uses TRBV6-5 and TRBJ2-4; D is perhaps TRBD1 (5 bases). The V gene lost 2 bases and the J gene lost 8 bases, with 10 bases spanning the gap. This CDR3 contains 13 residues. Germline assignment: CDR1 MNHEY and CDR2 SVGAGI. The CDR3 region is CASSYNQGDIQYF. Written as DNA, the CDR3 is TGTGCCAGCAGTTACAATCAGGGCGACATTCAGTACTTC.

The chain recombines TRBV3-1 (or the pseudogene TRBV3-2) with TRBJ2-1, with D maybe TRBD2 (6 bases). V was cut by 5 bases and J by 7 bases, with 12 bases left in between. The CDR3 runs to 13 residues. Germline V gives CDR1 LGHDT, CDR2 YNNKEL (reference sequence). CDR3 in amino acids: CASSSAGWNEQFF. CDR3 in DNA: TGTGCCAGCAGCTCCGCGGGGTGGAATGAGCAGTTCTTC.

This chain uses TRBV6-1 with TRBJ1-4, with 9 positions matching TRBD1. Germline assignment: CDR1 MNHNS and CDR2 SASEGT. The CDR3 is 19 residues long. After removal of 1 base from V and 7 bases from J, the junction contained 16 bases not matched to a gene. In nucleotides, the CDR3 is TGTGCCAGCAGTGAAGATAGGACAGGGGCCCCTGTCCTACCTGAAAAACTGTTTTTT. Amino acids: CASSEDRTGAPVLPEKLFF.

This chain connects TRBV6-5 to TRBJ1-4; D may be TRBD1 (5 bases). Trimming took 5 bases from V and 4 from J, leaving 11 bases between them. Germline CDR1 is MNHEY and CDR2 is SVGAGI. The CDR3 runs 14 residues. The DNA for the CDR3 is TGTGCCAGCAGTCATATCAGGGATAATGAAAAACTGTTTTTT. Protein product: CASSHIRDNEKLFF.

J is TRBJ2-7 and V is TRBV18, with D maybe TRBD2 (5 bases). The length of the CDR3 is 13 residues. V was pared by 8 bases and J by 9 bases, with 20 bases between. Germline V CDR1 and CDR2: KGHSH, LQKENI. CDR3 loop: CASRQDPPGWQYF. As DNA, the CDR3 is TGTGCCAGCCGCCAGGACCCACCGGGGTGGCAGTACTTC.

The CDR3 here is CASSLTDSPYGYTF. CDR3 bases: TGCGCCAGCAGCTTGACCGACAGCCCCTATGGCTACACCTTC. V gene TRBV5-1 combines with J gene TRBJ1-2; TRBD1 is a possible D gene (5 bases). The germline V gene encodes CDR1 SGHRS and CDR2 YFSETQ. Trimming stripped 1 base from V and 4 bases from J, with 11 bases between. This CDR3 is built from 14 residues.

The chain combines TRBV5-1 with TRBJ1-1; tentative D call: TRBD1 (5 bases). V was trimmed by 1 base and J by 4 bases, leaving 8 bases between them. Germline CDR1 and CDR2: SGHRS and YFSETQ. The CDR3 has 13 residues. CDR3 sequence: CASSLTQVTEAFF. The CDR3 DNA sequence: TGCGCCAGCAGCTTGACACAGGTCACTGAAGCTTTCTTT.

The chain joins TRBV27 to TRBJ2-7; 11 bases agree with TRBD1. The CDR3 is made up of 16 amino acids. Trimming took 2 bases from V and 2 from J; bases not matched to a gene: 5. Germline V CDR1 and CDR2: MNHEY, SMNVEV (reference sequence). CDR3 coding DNA: TGTGCCAGCAGTTTAGTGGGGACAGGGGGAACCTACGAGCAGTACTTC. This gives the protein CASSLVGTGGTYEQYF.

This clone showed up just once. The gene calls are TRBV9 and TRBJ2-3; 12 bases line up with TRBD2. CDR3 length: 19 amino acids. The V segment lost 3 bases and the J segment 2 bases; nucleotides outside the gene matches: 13. CDR1 is SGDLS, CDR2 YYNGEE, per germline. CDR3 bases: TGTGCCAGCAGCGGAATAAAACGGACTAGCGGGACACTCACAGATACGCAGTATTTT. Translating gives CASSGIKRTSGTLTDTQYF.

This rearrangement joins TRBV5-6 to TRBJ2-5; TRBD1 matches at 9 bases. The CDR3 length is 16 residues. Germline V gene lookup returns CDR1 SGHDT and CDR2 YYEEEE. J lost 2 bases, V lost 5 bases, and 10 bases had no gene match. The CDR3 DNA sequence: TGTGCCAGCAGTTACGTCCCGGGACAGGGACAAGAGACCCAGTACTTC. Translated: CASSYVPGQGQETQYF.

This chain connects TRBV7-2 to TRBJ2-7, with 7 nucleotides matching TRBD1. CDR1 SGHTA and CDR2 FQGNSA come from the germline V gene. Unmatched junction bases numbered 7, after V lost 1 base and J lost 1 base. There are 16 residues in the CDR3. The CDR3 region is CASSLVAGGLSYEQYF. DNA for the CDR3: TGTGCCAGCAGCTTAGTCGCAGGGGGTTTGTCCTACGAGCAGTACTTC.

The rearrangement uses TRBV4-1 and TRBJ2-7, with 8 positions matching TRBD1. This CDR3 has 16 amino acids. CDR1 MGHRA and CDR2 YSYEKL come from the germline V gene. After removal of 0 bases from V and 5 bases from J, the junction contained 9 bases not matched to a gene. CDR3 in DNA: TGCGCCAGCAGCCAAGATGTCTGGACAGGGAACGACGAGCAGTACTTC. Translated, it gives CASSQDVWTGNDEQYF.

The chain uses TRBV28 and TRBJ1-2; tentative D call: TRBD1 (5 bases). Trimming cost V 4 bases and J 3 bases, with 9 bases left between them. The length of the CDR3 is 13 residues. CDR1 is MDHEN, CDR2 SYDVKM, per germline. The CDR3 sequence is CASSSTGYYGYTF. In DNA form, the CDR3 reads TGTGCCAGCAGTTCTACAGGCTACTATGGCTACACCTTC.

The chain joins TRBV7-9 to TRBJ1-1; the D is unclear. Germline loops: CDR1 SEHNR, CDR2 FQNEAQ (reference sequence). V shed 7 bases and J shed 5 bases, with 11 bases lying between them. There are 12 residues in the CDR3. The DNA of the CDR3 is TGTGCCAGCACCCCAGATACAACTGAAGCTTTCTTT. Protein: CASTPDTTEAFF.

This clone was found once. This chain uses TRBV28 with TRBJ2-3, with 7 bases matching TRBD1. Germline values: CDR1 MDHEN, CDR2 SYDVKM. The ends lost 7 bases at V and 0 bases at J; junction bases unmatched: 16. CDR3 length equals 18 residues. CDR3 residues: CASTPTPGTAISTDTQYF. CDR3 bases: TGTGCCAGCACCCCAACCCCCGGGACAGCTATCAGCACAGATACGCAGTATTTT.

V gene TRBV9 combines with J gene TRBJ2-7; 12 nucleotides agree with TRBD1. Trimming removed 0 bases from V and 4 bases from J; junction bases left unmatched: 5. The germline gives CDR1 SGDLS, CDR2 YYNGEE. The CDR3 consists of 16 residues. In nucleotides, the CDR3 is TGTGCCAGCAGCGTAGCCCCGGGACAGGGGGCATACGAGCAGTACTTC. As protein: CASSVAPGQGAYEQYF.

The rearrangement links TRBV7-9 to TRBJ1-5; 9 bases are a match to TRBD1. Germline-derived CDR1 and CDR2 are SEHNR and FQNEAQ (reference sequence). Unmatched junction bases numbered 8, after V lost 5 bases and J lost 3 bases. This CDR3 has 16 amino acids. The CDR3 DNA reads as TGTGCCAGCAGCCCCGGACAGGGGCCCCTCAATCAGCCCCAGCATTTT. Translated: CASSPGQGPLNQPQHF.

This clone was observed once. V is TRBV7-2 and J is TRBJ2-1; 9 nucleotides agree with TRBD2. CDR3 length: 18 amino acids. V lost 3 bases, J lost 0 bases, and 9 bases stayed unmatched. Germline CDR1 reads SGHTA; CDR2 reads FQGNSA. The CDR3 sequence: CASSFAGGRPSSYNEQFF. The CDR3 DNA reads TGTGCCAGCAGCTTTGCGGGAGGGCGGCCGAGCTCCTACAATGAGCAGTTCTTC.

The chain is built from TRBV7-3 and TRBJ2-5, with D possibly being TRBD2 (7 bases). The V end was cut by 6 bases, the J end by 5 bases, with 22 bases between. There are 16 residues in the CDR3. In germline, CDR1 is SGHTA, CDR2 FQGTGA. The CDR3 loop reads CASRLGASGAGETQYF. CDR3 bases: TGTGCCAGCAGATTGGGGGCTAGCGGTGCGGGTGAGACCCAGTACTTC.

The chain recombines TRBV6-2 or TRBV6-3 with TRBJ1-2; TRBD1 agrees at 9 bases. Trimming at V came to 3 bases and at J to 10 bases, leaving 6 bases not matched to a gene. The CDR3 consists of 13 residues. Germline V CDR1 and CDR2: MNHEY, SVGEGT. CDR3 DNA sequence: TGTGCCAGCAGTTATCGACAGGGGGGAGACTACACCTTC. Its translation: CASSYRQGGDYTF.

The V gene is TRBV3-1 (or the pseudogene TRBV3-2), the J gene TRBJ2-7, with D possibly matching TRBD2 (5 bases). The germline V and J ends were trimmed by 1 base and 3 bases, with 13 bases remaining between them. The length of the CDR3 is 15 residues. Germline values: CDR1 LGHDT, CDR2 YNNKEL (reference sequence). The CDR3 reads CASSQGGLRGYEQYF. The CDR3 nucleotides are TGTGCCAGCAGCCAAGGCGGGTTAAGAGGCTACGAGCAGTACTTC.

The chain carries TRBV14 and TRBJ2-1; tentatively, D is TRBD1 (6 bases). The CDR3 consists of 18 residues. V dropped 0 bases and J dropped 4 bases, with 19 bases sitting between them. Germline CDR1 SGHDN, CDR2 FVKESK. CDR3 protein: CASSQDGRRLRGYNEQFF. CDR3 nucleotides: TGTGCCAGCAGCCAAGATGGCAGGAGATTAAGGGGGTACAATGAGCAGTTCTTC.

The chain uses TRBV19 and TRBJ1-5; 8 positions agree with TRBD1. V dropped 7 bases and J dropped 7; count of bases not matched to a gene: 12. CDR3 length: 15 residues. Germline V CDR1 and CDR2: LNHDA, SQIVND (reference sequence). CDR3 DNA: TGTGCCAGTACCTATCGGACAGGGCGGGACCAGCCCCAGCATTTT. Amino acid sequence: CASTYRTGRDQPQHF.